This T cell receptor beta chain comes out of a study of cytomegalovirus exposure and HLA in healthy donors. Whole-study context: Unique TCRs numbering some 80 million, obtained from HLA-typed donors, made up an early data release.

V was clipped by 5 bases and J by 11 bases, with 15 bases between them. The germline gives CDR1 DFQATT, CDR2 SNEGSKA (reference sequence). CDR3 size: 11 residues. In the PCR, 60 Vbeta and 13 Jbeta primers were used. Authors' processing steps: In a later analysis, some 80 million unique TCR beta chains included roughly 11 million shared by two or more donors. The protocol was immunoSEQ multiplex PCR, while the TCRdb copy is restricted to in-frame clones and leaves out a portion. The DNA was the basis for D and trimming; V, J and clone size are from that table. The data show more than 150,000 clones, about 84% seen once. Concerning this clone itself: Its antigen remains unidentified.

General study findings and limits: Most of the TCR beta V segments (in an earlier analysis) were productive either about 87% or about 30% of the time.

This TCR came from a man in his fifties or sixties in good health and CMV-seropositive. This chain joins TRBV20-1 and TRBJ1-1; TRBD1 might be the D (5 bases). The material sequenced was PBMCs. The CDR3 DNA sequence: TGCAGTGCTGATCTTACAGGTGCGGCTTTCTTT. It yields the protein CSADLTGAAFF.